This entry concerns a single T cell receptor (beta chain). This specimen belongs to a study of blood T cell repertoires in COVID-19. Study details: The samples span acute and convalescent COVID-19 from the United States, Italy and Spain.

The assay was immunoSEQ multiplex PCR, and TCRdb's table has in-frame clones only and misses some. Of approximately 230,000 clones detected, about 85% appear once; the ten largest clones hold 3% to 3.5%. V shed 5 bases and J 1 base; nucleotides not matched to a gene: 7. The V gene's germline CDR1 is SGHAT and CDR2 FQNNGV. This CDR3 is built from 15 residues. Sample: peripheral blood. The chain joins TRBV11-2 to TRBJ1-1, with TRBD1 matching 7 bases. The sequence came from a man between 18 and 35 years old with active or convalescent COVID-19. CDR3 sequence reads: CASSPRDRWNTEAFF. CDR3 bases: TGTGCCAGCAGCCCCAGGGACAGATGGAACACTGAAGCTTTCTTT.